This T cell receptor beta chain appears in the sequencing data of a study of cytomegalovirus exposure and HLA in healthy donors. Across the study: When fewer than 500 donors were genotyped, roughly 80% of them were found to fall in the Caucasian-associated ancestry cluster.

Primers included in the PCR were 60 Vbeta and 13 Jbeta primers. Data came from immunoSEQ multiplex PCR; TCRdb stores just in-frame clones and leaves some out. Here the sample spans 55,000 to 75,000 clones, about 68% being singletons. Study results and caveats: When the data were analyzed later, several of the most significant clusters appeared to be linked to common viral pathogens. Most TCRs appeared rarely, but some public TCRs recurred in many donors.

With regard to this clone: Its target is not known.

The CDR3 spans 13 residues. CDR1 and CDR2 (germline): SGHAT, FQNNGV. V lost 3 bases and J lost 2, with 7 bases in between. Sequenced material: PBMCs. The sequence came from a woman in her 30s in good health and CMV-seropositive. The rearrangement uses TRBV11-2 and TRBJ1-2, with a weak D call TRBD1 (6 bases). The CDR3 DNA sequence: TGTGCCAGCAGCTTTGGGGGCAACTATGGCTACACCTTC. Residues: CASSFGGNYGYTF.